This TCR beta chain was profiled in a study of graft-versus-host responses after intestinal transplantation. Study-wide context: Anti-thymocyte globulin was used for induction in all recipients, who then took tacrolimus and steroids for 3 to 4 years.

As to this clone: Its cognate antigen is unknown.

The study, taken as a whole, reports: Ileal or blood samples showed some GvH clones first, and such clones were also found in recipient marrow.

Repertoires were generated with immunoSEQ multiplex PCR, while TCRdb's copy carries only in-frame clones and drops some. The table shows about 39,000 clones, with just over 90% occurring only once. Trimming took 8 bases from V and 2 from J, leaving 15 bases between them. The CDR3 is 15 residues long. CDR1 MNHNY and CDR2 SVGAGI come from the germline V gene (reference sequence). This chain uses TRBV6-6 with TRBJ1-4; tentative D call: TRBD1 (6 bases). This sequence originates from a human patient who received an intestinal transplant, so some T cells may come from the graft donor. The sequencing here drew on PBMCs, taken almost 750 days after intestinal transplantation. The CDR3 region is CASGPGAMTNEKLFF. The CDR3 DNA is TGTGCCAGCGGCCCAGGGGCCATGACTAATGAAAAACTGTTTTTT.